This entry describes one TCR beta chain. Its specificity is not known. This specimen belongs to a study of OX40 agonist ivuxolimab in advanced cancers. Study background: Participants could have had prior anti-PD-1, anti-PD-L1 or anti-CTLA-4 therapy, and approximately 37% had some. Study-level points and caveats: Expanded clones were, on average, more numerous among CD8+ T cells than CD4+.

The V end lost 2 bases, the J end lost 7 bases, and 11 bases lay between the germline ends. Germline CDR1 and CDR2: MNHEY and SVGAGI. The CDR3 is 13 residues long. Method: immunoSEQ multiplex PCR; TCRdb's copy keeps in-frame clones and lacks some. The sample comprises roughly 100,000 clones, roughly 90% of which are singletons, and roughly 0.79% rests with the top ten. Baseline was the first blood sampling point, followed by cycle 4 day 1 and cycle 7 day 1. The material was CD4+ or CD8+ T cells sorted from blood, obtained in a trial of the OX40 agonist ivuxolimab. The origin of this receptor is an adult with an advanced solid tumor such as melanoma, head and neck, liver or kidney cancer. The chain links TRBV6-5 to TRBJ1-1; D may be TRBD1 (5 bases). For the CDR3, the DNA is TGTGCCAGCAGTTACCGCGGGGCAGATGAAGCTTTCTTT. Protein product: CASSYRGADEAFF.